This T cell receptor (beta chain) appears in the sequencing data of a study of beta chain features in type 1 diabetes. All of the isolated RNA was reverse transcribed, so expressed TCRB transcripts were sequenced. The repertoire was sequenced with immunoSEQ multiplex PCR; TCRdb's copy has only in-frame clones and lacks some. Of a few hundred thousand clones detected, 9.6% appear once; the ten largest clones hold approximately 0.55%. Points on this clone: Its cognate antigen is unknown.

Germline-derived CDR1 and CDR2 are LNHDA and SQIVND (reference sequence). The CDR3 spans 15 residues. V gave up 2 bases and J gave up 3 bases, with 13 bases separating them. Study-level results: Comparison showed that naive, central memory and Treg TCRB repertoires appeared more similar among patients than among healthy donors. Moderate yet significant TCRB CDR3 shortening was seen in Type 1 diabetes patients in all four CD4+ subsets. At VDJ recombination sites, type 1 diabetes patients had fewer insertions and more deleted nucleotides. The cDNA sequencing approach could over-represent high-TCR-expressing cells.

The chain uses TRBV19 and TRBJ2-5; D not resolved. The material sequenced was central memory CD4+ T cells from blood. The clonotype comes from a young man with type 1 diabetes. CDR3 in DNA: TGTGCCAGTAGTATACCTCGCGGTGGAAAAGAGACCCAGTACTTC. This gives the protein CASSIPRGGKETQYF.